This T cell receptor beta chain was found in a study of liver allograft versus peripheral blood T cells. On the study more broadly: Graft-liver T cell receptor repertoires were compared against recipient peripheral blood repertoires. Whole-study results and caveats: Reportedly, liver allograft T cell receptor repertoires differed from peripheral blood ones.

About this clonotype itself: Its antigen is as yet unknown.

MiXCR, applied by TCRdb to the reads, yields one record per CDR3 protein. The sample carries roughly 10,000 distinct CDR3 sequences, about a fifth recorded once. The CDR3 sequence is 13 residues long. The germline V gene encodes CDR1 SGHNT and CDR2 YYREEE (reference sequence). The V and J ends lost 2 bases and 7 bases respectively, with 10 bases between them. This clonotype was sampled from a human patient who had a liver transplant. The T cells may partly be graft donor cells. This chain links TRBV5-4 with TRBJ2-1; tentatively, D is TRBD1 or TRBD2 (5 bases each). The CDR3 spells CASSFDWGNEQFF. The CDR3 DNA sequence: TGTGCCAGCAGCTTTGATTGGGGGAATGAGCAGTTCTTC.